Listed here are 19 T cell receptor beta chains from one sample, sequenced in a study of blood T cell repertoires in COVID-19. Some clones are missing from TCRdb's copy, which holds only in-frame ones; the method was immunoSEQ multiplex PCR. The top ten clones hold roughly 0.73% of a sample with almost 80,000 clones, around nine tenths of them seen once. The source material was peripheral blood. The receptors come from a woman older than 75 with acute or convalescent COVID-19.

This chain uses TRBV4-2 with TRBJ2-3; 9 bases agree with TRBD2. The CDR3 is made up of 15 amino acids. Germline V lookup: CDR1 LGHNA, CDR2 YNFKEQ. Germline trimming cut 1 base from V and 4 bases from J; bases unmatched to any gene: 3. For the CDR3, the DNA is TGTGCCAGCAGCCAAGTGGGACTAGCCGCAGATACGCAGTATTTT. Its protein product is CASSQVGLAADTQYF.

V and J are TRBV10-3 and TRBJ2-1, with TRBD2 identical over 13 bases. V dropped 4 bases and J dropped 3; count of bases not matched to a gene: 6. Germline loops: CDR1 ENHRY, CDR2 SYGVKD. The CDR3 totals 17 residues. The DNA of the CDR3 is TGTGCCATCAGTGCCGGACTAGCGGGAGAAGGCTACAATGAGCAGTTCTTC. Its translation is CAISAGLAGEGYNEQFF.

This clone was found a few times. This chain connects TRBV19 to TRBJ1-4; tentatively, D is TRBD1 (5 bases). V lost 4 bases, J lost 7 bases, and 10 bases lay in between. The CDR3 totals 13 residues. Germline CDR1 LNHDA, CDR2 SQIVND (reference sequence). Here the CDR3 reads CASSNRRGEKLFF. The DNA of the CDR3 is TGTGCCAGTAGTAACAGGCGGGGTGAAAAACTGTTTTTT. The whole variable domain, remainder taken from reference TRBV19 and TRBJ1-4, is DGGITQSPKYLFRKEGQNVTLSCEQNLNHDAMYWYRQDPGQGLRLIYYSQIVNDFQKGDIAEGYSVSREKKESFPLTVTSAQKNPTAFYLCASSNRRGEKLFFGSGTQLSVL.

This chain links TRBV7-3 with TRBJ2-5, with a weak D call TRBD2 (5 bases). Germline values: CDR1 SGHTA, CDR2 FQGTGA. The germline V and J ends were trimmed by 2 bases and 2 bases, with 6 bases remaining between them. This CDR3 is 13 amino acids long. CDR3 bases: TGTGCCAGCAGCTTAGGGAGTCAAGAGACCCAGTACTTC. The encoded protein is CASSLGSQETQYF.

This chain links TRBV27 with TRBJ2-1; a weak D match, TRBD2 (7 bases). The germline V gene has CDR1 MNHEY and CDR2 SMNVEV (reference sequence). This CDR3 is built from 14 residues. With 6 bases removed from V and 7 bases from J, the gap between germline ends came to 16 bases. CDR3 protein: CASRVGGAFNEQFF. The CDR3 DNA reads TGTGCCAGCAGGGTTGGGGGGGCCTTTAATGAGCAGTTCTTC.

The rearrangement links TRBV5-1 to TRBJ1-1, with TRBD1 as a possible D gene (6 bases). V lost 0 bases, J lost 1 base, and 19 bases lay in between. Looked up from germline, CDR1 is SGHRS and CDR2 is YFSETQ. The CDR3 extends over 18 amino acids. CDR3 sequence: CASSLGYPWGGPNTEAFF. CDR3 DNA sequence: TGCGCCAGCAGCTTGGGGTACCCTTGGGGGGGGCCGAACACTGAAGCTTTCTTT. The full variable domain, completed using reference TRBV5-1 and TRBJ1-1, is KAGVTQTPRYLIKTRGQQVTLSCSPISGHRSVSWYQQTPGQGLQFLFEYFSETQRNKGNFPGRFSGRQFSNSRSEMNVSTLELGDSALYLCASSLGYPWGGPNTEAFFGQGTRLTVV.

This clone was recorded once. The V gene is TRBV27, the J gene TRBJ2-1, with 9 nucleotides matching TRBD2. Germline V gene sequence: CDR1 MNHEY, CDR2 SMNVEV (reference sequence). V dropped 0 bases and J dropped 10; count of bases not matched to a gene: 4. This CDR3 is built from 14 residues. The CDR3 nucleotides read TGTGCCAGCAGTTTATCTAGCGGGGGCGTGGAGCAGTTCTTC. It translates to CASSLSSGGVEQFF.

The gene calls are TRBV19 and TRBJ1-4, with TRBD1 as a possible D gene (5 bases). CDR3 size: 13 residues. Trimming removed 5 bases at V and 8 bases at J, with 12 bases between. Germline CDR1 LNHDA, CDR2 SQIVND (reference sequence). In DNA, the CDR3 is TGTGCCAGTAGTGTGCGGGACGGGGAAAAACTGTTTTTT. Translation gives CASSVRDGEKLFF.

The chain recombines TRBV11-2 with TRBJ1-3; D unresolved. Germline V gene lookup returns CDR1 SGHAT and CDR2 FQNNGV. V was clipped by 6 bases and J by 2 bases, with 8 bases between them. The CDR3 covers 13 residues. CDR3 bases: TGTGCCAGCAGACTTAGCGCTGGAAACACCATATATTTT. It is translated as CASRLSAGNTIYF.

The rearrangement uses TRBV4-1 and TRBJ2-4; D is unclear. The V gene lost 0 bases and the J gene lost 8 bases, with 11 bases spanning the gap. This CDR3 region has 14 residues. CDR1 MGHRA and CDR2 YSYEKL come from the germline V gene. The CDR3 here is CASSQERIVHIQYF. CDR3 coding DNA: TGCGCCAGCAGCCAAGAGAGGATTGTGCACATTCAGTACTTC.

This chain links TRBV3-1 (or the pseudogene TRBV3-2) with TRBJ1-5; D unresolved. The V end was cut by 1 base, the J end by 6 bases, with 7 bases between. The CDR3 consists of 13 residues. The germline V gene encodes CDR1 LGHDT and CDR2 YNNKEL (reference sequence). The CDR3 bases are TGTGCCAGCAGCCAAGGAGGGAGTCAGCCCCAGCATTTT. Protein product: CASSQGGSQPQHF.

The chain uses TRBV6-2 or TRBV6-3 and TRBJ1-2, with 8 bases aligning to TRBD1. Germline V gene lookup returns CDR1 MNHEY and CDR2 SVGEGT. The CDR3 length is 12 residues. The V and J ends lost 4 bases and 12 bases, in that order; junction bases with no gene match: 7. CDR3 residues: CASSSGQGGNTF. The CDR3 region has the DNA TGTGCCAGCAGTTCCGGACAGGGAGGCAACACCTTC.

The rearrangement uses TRBV5-4 and TRBJ1-2; no reliable D call. CDR1 and CDR2 (germline): SGHNT, YYREEE (reference sequence). Trimming shortened V by 6 bases and J by 8 bases, and 14 bases separated the two germline ends. This CDR3 has 12 residues. The CDR3 region has the DNA TGTGCCAGCAACCACGAGGGTTACGGCTACACCTTC. It specifies CASNHEGYGYTF.

This chain's CDR3 is CASSLGTGTGGYTF. In DNA form, the CDR3 reads TGTGCCAGCAGCCTGGGGACAGGGACGGGAGGCTACACCTTC. The J gene is TRBJ1-2, the V gene TRBV5-5, with 9 bases fitting TRBD1. This CDR3 has 14 residues. The germline V gene has CDR1 SGHKS and CDR2 YYEKEE (reference sequence). V lost 4 bases to trimming and J lost 8 bases; unmatched junction nucleotides: 9.

The chain combines TRBV2 with TRBJ1-2; the match to TRBD1 covers 8 bases. J was trimmed by 1 base and V by 3 bases; bases with no gene match: 7. Germline V gives CDR1 SNHLY, CDR2 FYNNEI. There are 16 residues in the CDR3. CDR3 nucleotide sequence: TGTGCCAGCAGTGAGGGGACAGGAGGGCTTAACTATGGCTACACCTTC. The encoded protein is CASSEGTGGLNYGYTF. The variable domain in full, with the rest retrieved from reference TRBV2 and TRBJ1-2, is EPEVTQTPSHQVTQMGQEVILRCVPISNHLYFYWYRQILGQKVEFLVSFYNNEISEKSEIFDDQFSVERPDGSNFTLKIRSTKLEDSAMYFCASSEGTGGLNYGYTFGSGTRLTVV.

The genes are TRBV19 and TRBJ1-4; D gene uncertain. The length of the CDR3 is 15 residues. The ends were cut back, 9 bases at V and 0 bases at J, with 14 bases in the middle. CDR1 and CDR2 (germline): LNHDA, SQIVND (reference sequence). As DNA, the CDR3 is TGTGCCAGCCGGAGGGCTATTACAACTAATGAAAAACTGTTTTTT. As protein: CASRRAITTNEKLFF.

CDR3 sequence reads: CASSYSIGTGGEQYF. The DNA for the CDR3 is TGTGCCAGCAGTTACTCGATCGGGACAGGGGGCGAGCAGTACTTC. The chain couples TRBV6-5 to TRBJ2-7, with TRBD1 matching 11 bases. This CDR3 is built from 15 residues. J gave up 6 bases and V 0 bases, and 4 bases lay outside the gene matches. The germline CDR1 and CDR2 sequences are MNHEY and SVGAGI.

The chain carries TRBV28 and TRBJ2-1; 15 nucleotides line up with TRBD2. Germline V gene data show CDR1 as MDHEN and CDR2 as SYDVKM. The CDR3 has 15 amino acids. The V segment lost 4 bases and the J segment 6 bases; nucleotides outside the gene matches: 1. CDR3: CASSSGLAGGNEQFF. Written as DNA, the CDR3 is TGTGCCAGCAGTTCGGGACTAGCGGGAGGCAATGAGCAGTTCTTC.

This sequence joins TRBV7-9 and TRBJ1-3; D is ambiguous. Trimming took off 2 bases at V and 0 bases at J, with 14 bases between the two ends. Germline V gene data show CDR1 as SEHNR and CDR2 as FQNEAQ (reference sequence). This CDR3 is built from 17 residues. The CDR3 bases are TGTGCCAGCAGCTTATCCCCTACGGGGAACTCTGGAAACACCATATATTTT. Amino acids: CASSLSPTGNSGNTIYF. The full variable domain, rest sourced from reference TRBV7-9 and TRBJ1-3, is DTGVSQNPRHKITKRGQNVTFRCDPISEHNRLYWYRQTLGQGPEFLTYFQNEAQLEKSRLLSDRFSAERPKGSFSTLEIQRTEQGDSAMYLCASSLSPTGNSGNTIYFGEGSWLTVV.